These 28 T cell receptor beta chains were sequenced from one sample in a study of T cell responses to AZD1222 COVID-19 vaccine (dated by TCRdb to the early 2020s). Receptor libraries were prepared by the immunoSEQ multiplex PCR assay. In its TCRdb copy, this immuneACCESS table keeps in-frame sequences only and misses some clones. Where compared with another copy, unresolved V genes explain less than half of these, and the others have no known cause. The sample table contains roughly 150,000 clones; only one count was recorded for around 88% of them. In total, the top ten clones hold around 2.1% of the sample. Read against the paper, the sample's time point label means: baseline before first vaccination. Sequenced material: peripheral blood, taken on day 0 of AZD1222 vaccination. The origin of the receptors is an adult in good health.

This clone was observed once. The chain joins TRBV28 to TRBJ2-5, with no clear D. Germline V CDR1 and CDR2: MDHEN, SYDVKM. V lost 5 bases, J lost 1 base, and 11 bases lay in between. This CDR3 has 14 amino acids. CDR3 amino acids: CASSPTTLQETQYF. DNA of the CDR3: TGTGCCAGCAGTCCAACTACCCTCCAAGAGACCCAGTACTTC.

DNA for the CDR3: TGTGCCAGCAGCTTAGGACAGGAAAATGAAAAACTGTTTTTT. Protein sequence: CASSLGQENEKLFF. The J gene is TRBJ1-4, the V gene TRBV5-8, with 7 bases fitting TRBD1. Germline V CDR1 and CDR2: SGHTS, YDEGEE. CDR3 size: 14 residues. The ends lost 2 bases at V and 5 bases at J; junction bases unmatched: 3.

The chain employs TRBV4-3 and TRBJ2-2, with 11 bases aligning to TRBD1. With 5 bases clipped from V and 4 bases from J, the junction kept 6 bases outside the gene matches. Looked up from germline, CDR1 is LGHNA and CDR2 is YSLEER. The CDR3 extends over 16 amino acids. The CDR3 spells CASSRRTGGSTGELFF. As DNA, the CDR3 is TGCGCCAGCAGCAGACGGACAGGGGGCTCCACCGGGGAGCTGTTTTTT.

For this clone: Other DNA sequences in this sample translate to the same CDR3. This chain uses TRBV5-1 with TRBJ1-3; D is unclear. Trimming cost V 0 bases and J 4 bases, with 5 bases left between them. Germline assignment: CDR1 SGHRS and CDR2 YFSETQ. The CDR3 length is 13 residues. This chain's CDR3 is CASSLGQGNTIYF. CDR3 sequence (DNA): TGCGCCAGCAGCTTGGGGCAGGGAAACACCATATATTTT.

The V gene is TRBV12-3 or TRBV12-4, the J gene TRBJ2-7; D call uncertain. Trimming shortened V by 1 base and J by 2 bases, and 6 bases separated the two germline ends. The length of the CDR3 is 13 residues. The CDR3 loop reads CASSLGQTYEQYF. As DNA, the CDR3 is TGTGCCAGCAGTTTAGGTCAGACCTACGAGCAGTACTTC.

The CDR3 coding sequence is TGTGCCATCAGTGACAGGGGTAGAGATGAGCAGTTCTTC. As protein: CAISDRGRDEQFF. The rearrangement uses TRBV10-3 and TRBJ2-1; TRBD1 is a possible D gene (6 bases). The ends were cut back, 3 bases at V and 8 bases at J, with 11 bases in the middle. The germline CDR1 and CDR2 sequences are ENHRY and SYGVKD. The CDR3 extends over 13 amino acids.

The chain's CDR3 is CASRSRQGALYEQYF. The DNA of the CDR3 is TGTGCCAGCAGATCGAGACAGGGGGCCCTCTACGAGCAGTACTTC. V usage is TRBV28 and J usage is TRBJ2-7; TRBD1 aligns across 10 bases. Germline V CDR1 and CDR2: MDHEN, SYDVKM. CDR3 length: 15 residues. Germline trimming cut 6 bases from V and 3 bases from J; bases unmatched to any gene: 8.

The chain has TRBV21-1 and TRBJ2-2; the table assigns TRBD1, which was not confirmed against the DNA. TRBV21-1 represents a pseudogene. CDR3 length: 16 residues. The CDR3 coding sequence is TGTGCCAGCAGTCCCAAGAGGGACAGGGCCGCCGGGGAGCTGTTTTTT. Protein: CASSPKRDRAAGELFF.

This clone was observed once. The rearrangement uses TRBV6-5 and TRBJ1-1; D unclear. This CDR3 spans 13 amino acids. Germline values: CDR1 MNHEY, CDR2 SVGAGI. Trimming cost V 10 bases and J 0 bases, with 12 bases left between them. The CDR3 nucleotides read TGTGCCACTGAGCGTACAATGAACACTGAAGCTTTCTTT. It yields the protein CATERTMNTEAFF.

The chain uses TRBV11-3 and TRBJ2-5; 9 bases are shared with TRBD1. This CDR3 is 16 amino acids long. V was pared by 5 bases and J by 5 bases, with 12 bases of the junction left unmatched. Per germline, CDR1 SGHNT and CDR2 YENEEA. The DNA of the CDR3 is TGTGCCAGCAGCCCCTGGACAGGGGACGCTTTGGAGACCCAGTACTTC. Its translation: CASSPWTGDALETQYF.

This rearrangement joins TRBV19 to TRBJ2-5, with D perhaps matching TRBD1 or TRBD2 (6 bases each). Trimming removed 9 bases from V and 7 bases from J, with 21 bases in between. Per the germline V gene, CDR1 is LNHDA and CDR2 is SQIVND (reference sequence). CDR3 length: 14 amino acids. This chain's CDR3 is CASSRGPMGRTQYF. CDR3 DNA sequence: TGTGCCAGCTCCCGGGGGCCCATGGGGAGGACCCAGTACTTC.

The chain joins TRBV2 to TRBJ1-6; D may be TRBD1 (5 bases). The germline V and J ends were trimmed by 7 bases and 0 bases, with 10 bases remaining between them. The length of the CDR3 is 15 residues. Germline CDR1 and CDR2: SNHLY and FYNNEI. CDR3 in DNA: TGTGCCAGCATGGGACCGAGCTCCTATAATTCACCCCTCCACTTT. Encoded protein: CASMGPSSYNSPLHF. Drawing the rest from reference TRBV2 and TRBJ1-6, the complete variable domain is EPEVTQTPSHQVTQMGQEVILRCVPISNHLYFYWYRQILGQKVEFLVSFYNNEISEKSEIFDDQFSVERPDGSNFTLKIRSTKLEDSAMYFCASMGPSSYNSPLHFGNGTRLTVT.

J is TRBJ2-7 and V is TRBV4-2; 7 bases map to TRBD1. J was trimmed by 3 bases and V by 0 bases; bases with no gene match: 5. CDR1 is LGHNA and CDR2 is YNFKEQ in the germline V gene. The length of the CDR3 is 15 residues. The CDR3 coding sequence is TGTGCCAGCAGCCAAGAGCCAGGGGGATACTACGAGCAGTACTTC. It specifies CASSQEPGGYYEQYF.

The CDR3 loop reads CASSAIDRGKTGELFF. The CDR3 region has the DNA TGTGCCAGCAGTGCCATTGACAGGGGAAAGACCGGGGAGCTGTTTTTT. The chain couples TRBV2 to TRBJ2-2, with 8 bases fitting TRBD1. V shed 4 bases and J 5 bases; nucleotides not matched to a gene: 9. CDR3 length equals 16 residues. Per germline, CDR1 SNHLY and CDR2 FYNNEI.

The chain carries TRBV24-1 and TRBJ2-2, with D tentatively TRBD2 (6 bases). CDR1 and CDR2 (germline): KGHDR, SFDVKD. Trimming left V 5 bases short and J 8 bases short, with 17 bases between. The CDR3 sequence is 15 residues long. The CDR3 protein is CATSATGTGRGELFF. CDR3 in DNA: TGTGCCACCAGTGCTACCGGGACTGGGAGGGGGGAGCTGTTTTTT.

The chain couples TRBV7-9 to TRBJ1-4; D unresolved. Per germline, CDR1 SEHNR and CDR2 FQNEAQ (reference sequence). This CDR3 has 17 residues. V was trimmed by 5 bases and J by 1 base, leaving 17 bases between them. Here the CDR3 reads CASSPPGPGLTNEKLFF. Written as DNA, the CDR3 is TGTGCCAGCAGCCCACCCGGCCCGGGCCTAACTAATGAAAAACTGTTTTTT.

V and J are TRBV28 and TRBJ1-5; a possible D gene is TRBD1 (5 bases). The CDR3 contains 15 residues. V lost 11 bases to trimming and J lost 1 base, with 18 bases between them. Germline CDR1 is MDHEN and CDR2 is SYDVKM. In DNA form, the CDR3 reads TGTGCCTCAATCCGGGGGGGGGTGAGCAATCAGCCCCAGCATTTT. Residues: CASIRGGVSNQPQHF.

This chain connects TRBV27 to TRBJ1-6, with D hard to call. CDR3 length: 14 residues. V was clipped by 6 bases and J by 0 bases, with 6 bases between them. CDR1 and CDR2 (germline): MNHEY, SMNVEV (reference sequence). DNA of the CDR3: TGTGCCAGCAGGCCGAGCTCCTATAATTCACCCCTCCACTTT. Translated: CASRPSSYNSPLHF.

V and J are TRBV3-1 (or the pseudogene TRBV3-2) and TRBJ1-2; D call uncertain. Germline V CDR1 and CDR2: LGHDT, YNNKEL (reference sequence). The CDR3 loop spans 15 amino acids. V lost 4 bases and J 8 bases, leaving 20 bases between the germline ends. CDR3 in DNA: TGTGCCAGCAGCCTGCGTCCCACAGCAGCTAAAGGCTACACCTTC. Translation: CASSLRPTAAKGYTF.

The chain combines TRBV30 with TRBJ1-2; 9 positions match TRBD1. The CDR3 covers 16 residues. The germline CDR1 and CDR2 sequences are GTSNPN and SVGIG (reference sequence). Trimming took 2 bases from V and 0 from J; bases not matched to a gene: 7. The CDR3 sequence is CAWSPIGQGPNYGYTF. In nucleotides, the CDR3 is TGTGCCTGGAGTCCCATAGGACAGGGGCCTAACTATGGCTACACCTTC.

The gene calls are TRBV6-5 and TRBJ1-5, with a tentative D call TRBD1 (6 bases). This CDR3 comprises 14 residues. The V and J ends lost 5 bases and 7 bases respectively, with 15 bases between them. Germline loops: CDR1 MNHEY, CDR2 SVGAGI. CDR3 region: CASSNTGREQPQHF. The CDR3 DNA reads as TGTGCCAGCAGTAACACAGGGAGGGAACAGCCCCAGCATTTT.

The chain is built from TRBV6-4 and TRBJ2-2; 11 nucleotides agree with TRBD2. Germline V CDR1 and CDR2: MRHNA, SNTAGT. The CDR3 covers 16 residues. The trim removed 5 bases at V and 1 base at J, leaving 3 bases unmatched. The DNA for the CDR3 is TGTGCCAGCAGTCCCGGGACTAGCGGGAACACCGGGGAGCTGTTTTTT. Protein product: CASSPGTSGNTGELFF.

V usage is TRBV15 and J usage is TRBJ2-1, with D unresolved. In germline, CDR1 is LNHNV, CDR2 YYDKDF (reference sequence). This CDR3 spans 15 amino acids. Trimming pared 0 bases from V and 1 base from J, leaving 7 bases between. The CDR3 DNA reads TGTGCCACCAGCAGAGATAAGGTGTCCTACAATGAGCAGTTCTTC. Amino acids: CATSRDKVSYNEQFF.

This chain uses TRBV5-4 with TRBJ1-6; 8 bases agree with TRBD1. V shed 0 bases, J shed 10 bases, and the junction held 3 bases outside the gene matches. Germline CDR1 is SGHNT and CDR2 is YYREEE (reference sequence). The CDR3 runs to 14 residues. CDR3 amino acids: CASSLVDRESPLHF. In nucleotides, the CDR3 is TGTGCCAGCAGCTTGGTGGACAGGGAATCACCCCTCCACTTT.

This rearrangement joins TRBV29-1 to TRBJ2-7; 9 bases agree with TRBD2. Unmatched junction bases numbered 2, after V lost 2 bases and J lost 3 bases. The germline CDR1 and CDR2 sequences are SQVTM and ANQGSEA. CDR3 length: 13 amino acids. CDR3 region: CSVELAGLYEQYF. The CDR3 DNA reads as TGCAGCGTTGAACTAGCGGGGCTCTACGAGCAGTACTTC.

The rearrangement uses TRBV7-2 and TRBJ2-2, with 7 bases fitting TRBD2. CDR1 and CDR2 from the germline V gene are SGHTA and FQGNSA. V lost 5 bases and J lost 9; bases outside the gene matches: 15. The CDR3 is made up of 16 amino acids. CDR3 DNA: TGTGCCAGCAGCGCCTCCCCGAGGGCTAGCGGCAGGGAGCTGTTTTTT. Protein product: CASSASPRASGRELFF.

The rearrangement joins TRBV28 to TRBJ2-7, with D unresolved. The germline gives CDR1 MDHEN, CDR2 SYDVKM. The V gene lost 3 bases and the J gene lost 7 bases, with 10 bases spanning the gap. This CDR3 region has 12 residues. CDR3 residues: CASSFSVGEQYF. The DNA for the CDR3 is TGTGCCAGCAGTTTCTCCGTAGGGGAGCAGTACTTC.

This chain connects TRBV9 to TRBJ1-2, with 7 bases identical to TRBD1. J was trimmed by 7 bases and V by 8 bases; bases with no gene match: 5. CDR1 is SGDLS, CDR2 YYNGEE, per germline. The CDR3 is made up of 11 amino acids. DNA of the CDR3: TGTGCCAGTCAGGGGGTGAGTGGCTACACCTTC. Its protein product is CASQGVSGYTF.